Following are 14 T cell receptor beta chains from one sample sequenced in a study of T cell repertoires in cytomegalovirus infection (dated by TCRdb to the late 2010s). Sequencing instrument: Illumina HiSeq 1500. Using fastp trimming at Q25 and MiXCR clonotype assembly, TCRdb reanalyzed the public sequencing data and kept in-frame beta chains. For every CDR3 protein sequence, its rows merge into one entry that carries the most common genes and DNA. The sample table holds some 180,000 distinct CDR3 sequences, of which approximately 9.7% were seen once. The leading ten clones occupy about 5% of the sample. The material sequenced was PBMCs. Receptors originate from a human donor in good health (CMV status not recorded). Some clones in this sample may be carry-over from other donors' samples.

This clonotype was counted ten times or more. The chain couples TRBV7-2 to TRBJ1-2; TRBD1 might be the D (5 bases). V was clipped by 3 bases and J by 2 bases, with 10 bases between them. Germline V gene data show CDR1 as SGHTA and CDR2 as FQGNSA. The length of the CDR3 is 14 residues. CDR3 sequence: CASSFDSQNYGYTF. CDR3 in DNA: TGTGCCAGCAGCTTTGACAGCCAAAACTATGGCTACACCTTC.

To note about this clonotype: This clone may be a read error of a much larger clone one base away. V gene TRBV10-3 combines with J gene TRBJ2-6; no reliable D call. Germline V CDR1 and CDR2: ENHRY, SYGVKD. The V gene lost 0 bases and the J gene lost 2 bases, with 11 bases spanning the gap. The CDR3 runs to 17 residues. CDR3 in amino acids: CAISESFWVAGANVLTF. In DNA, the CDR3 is TGTGCCATCAGTGAGTCGTTTTGGGTGGCTGGGGCCAACGTCCTGACTTTC.

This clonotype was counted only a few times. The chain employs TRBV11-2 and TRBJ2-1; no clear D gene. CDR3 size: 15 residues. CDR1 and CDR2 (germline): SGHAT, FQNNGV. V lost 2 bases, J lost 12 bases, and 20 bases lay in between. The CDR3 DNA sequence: TGTGCCAGCAGCTTACAAGGGTGGAATCAGGCTGTGCAGTTCTTC. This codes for CASSLQGWNQAVQFF.

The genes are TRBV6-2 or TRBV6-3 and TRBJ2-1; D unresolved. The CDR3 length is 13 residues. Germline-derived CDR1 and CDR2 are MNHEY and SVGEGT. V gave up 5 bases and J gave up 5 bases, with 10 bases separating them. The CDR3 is CASSQLGDNEQFF. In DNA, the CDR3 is TGTGCCAGCAGTCAATTGGGCGACAATGAGCAGTTCTTC.

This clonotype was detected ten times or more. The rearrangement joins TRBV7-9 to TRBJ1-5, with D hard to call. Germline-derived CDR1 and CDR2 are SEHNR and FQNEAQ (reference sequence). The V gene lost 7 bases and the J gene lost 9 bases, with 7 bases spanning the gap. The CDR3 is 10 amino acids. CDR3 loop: CASTAWPQHF. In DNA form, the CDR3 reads TGTGCCAGCACCGCATGGCCCCAGCATTTT.

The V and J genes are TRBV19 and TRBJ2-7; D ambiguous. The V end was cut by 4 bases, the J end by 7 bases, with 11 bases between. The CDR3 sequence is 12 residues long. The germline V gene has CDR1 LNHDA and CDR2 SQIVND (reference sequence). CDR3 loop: CASSTTEGEQYF. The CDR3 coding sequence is TGTGCCAGTAGTACCACCGAAGGGGAGCAGTACTTC.

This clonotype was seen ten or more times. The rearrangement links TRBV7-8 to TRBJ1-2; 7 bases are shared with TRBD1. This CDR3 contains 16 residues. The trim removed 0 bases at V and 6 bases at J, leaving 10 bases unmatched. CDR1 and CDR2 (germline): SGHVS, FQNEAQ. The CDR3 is CASSLAVGQSLDGYTF. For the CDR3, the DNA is TGTGCCAGCAGCTTAGCGGTGGGACAGTCGCTCGATGGCTACACCTTC.

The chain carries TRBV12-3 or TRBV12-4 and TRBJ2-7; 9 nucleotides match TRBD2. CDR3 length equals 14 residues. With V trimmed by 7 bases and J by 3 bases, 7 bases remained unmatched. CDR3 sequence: CASTSDSGSYEQYF. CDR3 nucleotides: TGTGCCAGCACCTCGGATAGCGGGAGCTACGAGCAGTACTTC.

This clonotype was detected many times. In DNA form, the CDR3 reads TGTGCCAGCAGCCAATCATTAAACAATGAGCAGTTCTTC. The encoded protein is CASSQSLNNEQFF. V and J are TRBV7-2 and TRBJ2-1; D remains unclear. Germline V gives CDR1 SGHTA, CDR2 FQGNSA. Trimming cost V 5 bases and J 5 bases, with 10 bases left between them. The CDR3 is 13 amino acids.

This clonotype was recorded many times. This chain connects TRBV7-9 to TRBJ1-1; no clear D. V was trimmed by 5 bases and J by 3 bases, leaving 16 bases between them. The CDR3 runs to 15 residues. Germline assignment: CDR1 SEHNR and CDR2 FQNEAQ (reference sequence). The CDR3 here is CASSDPPGRYTEAFF. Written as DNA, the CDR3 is TGTGCCAGCAGCGACCCGCCCGGACGGTACACTGAAGCTTTCTTT. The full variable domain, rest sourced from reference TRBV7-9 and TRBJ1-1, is DTGVSQNPRHKITKRGQNVTFRCDPISEHNRLYWYRQTLGQGPEFLTYFQNEAQLEKSRLLSDRFSAERPKGSFSTLEIQRTEQGDSAMYLCASSDPPGRYTEAFFGQGTRLTVV.

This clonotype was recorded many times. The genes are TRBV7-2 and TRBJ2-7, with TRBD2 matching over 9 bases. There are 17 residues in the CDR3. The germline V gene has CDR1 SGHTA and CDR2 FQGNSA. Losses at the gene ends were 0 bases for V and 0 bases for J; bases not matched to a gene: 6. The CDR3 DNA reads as TGTGCCAGCAGCTTAGCGCGGGGACTAGCTAGCTCCTACGAGCAGTACTTC. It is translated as CASSLARGLASSYEQYF.

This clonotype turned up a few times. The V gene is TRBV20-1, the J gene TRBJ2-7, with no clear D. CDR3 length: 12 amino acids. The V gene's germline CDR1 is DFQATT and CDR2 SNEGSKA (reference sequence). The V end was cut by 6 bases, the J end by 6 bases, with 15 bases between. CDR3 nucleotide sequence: TGCAGTGCCAACAAGTTAAATCGCGAGCAGTACTTC. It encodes CSANKLNREQYF.

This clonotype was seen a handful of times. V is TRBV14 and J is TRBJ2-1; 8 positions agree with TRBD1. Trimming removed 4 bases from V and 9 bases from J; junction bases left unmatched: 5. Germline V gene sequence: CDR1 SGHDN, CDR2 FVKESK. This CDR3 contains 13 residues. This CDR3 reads CASSPTGAGEQFF. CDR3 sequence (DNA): TGTGCCAGCAGCCCGACAGGGGCAGGTGAGCAGTTCTTC.

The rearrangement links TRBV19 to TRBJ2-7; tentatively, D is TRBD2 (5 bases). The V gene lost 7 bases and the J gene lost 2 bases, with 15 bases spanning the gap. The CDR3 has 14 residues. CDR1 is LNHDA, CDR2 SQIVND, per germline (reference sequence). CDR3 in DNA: TGTGCCAGTAAGGAGGACTTCCGAGCCTACGAGCAGTACTTC. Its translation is CASKEDFRAYEQYF.